This TCR beta chain was sequenced during a study of blood T cell repertoires in COVID-19. Study-wide background: Sources were T cells, B-cell-depleted T cells, or PBMCs; the material itself was cDNA or gDNA.

Produced via immunoSEQ multiplex PCR; TCRdb's table is partial and in-frame only. The sample gives about 53,000 clones, 90% of which show up once; about 3.4% is in the top ten. Sequenced input: peripheral blood. The receptor was isolated from a human donor in a cohort sampled during active COVID-19.

The chain's CDR3 is CATSDSARSTDTQYF. In DNA, the CDR3 is TGTGCCACCAGTGACAGCGCAAGGAGCACAGATACGCAGTATTTT. The V gene is TRBV24-1, the J gene TRBJ2-3; no reliable D call. The CDR3 loop spans 15 amino acids. Germline V gene lookup returns CDR1 KGHDR and CDR2 SFDVKD. Trimming stripped 4 bases from V and 0 bases from J, with 10 bases between.